This T cell receptor (beta chain) was observed in a study of blood T cell repertoires in COVID-19 (dated by TCRdb to 2020 to 2021). With respect to the entire study: The collaborator samples originated in the United States, Italy and Spain and spanned the acute and convalescent phases of COVID-19. The prospective study material was composed of cDNA or gDNA derived from T cells, B-cell-depleted T cells, or PBMCs. Subjects who had been exposed to COVID-19, were actively infected with it, or had recovered from it provided the deeply sampled blood TCRbeta repertoires that made up the dataset. The repertoires were made available in a free public database intended to serve as a resource for research on the immune response to SARS-CoV-2. Samples came from the ongoing ImmuneRACE study (first 160 participants) plus 1,254 subjects from 6 global collaborators. Sample metadata almost always included a de-identified subject ID, COVID-19 status, age in years and sex. Where available, HLA class I and class II types were taken from metadata supplied by the sample provider and were not determined by assay-based typing. Overall study results and their limits: How much clinical and demographic metadata was included differed by source and by participant, and the metadata was provided uncurated.

As for this clone: Its antigen remains unidentified. The sample holds no much larger clone one base away, and base qualities are not on file.

Per the germline V gene, SQVTM is the CDR1 and ANQGSEA is the CDR2. Spanning cysteine to phenylalanine, the CDR3 consists of 16 amino acids. Left in the record is the CDR3 DNA by itself, 48 bases read in frame from the first base. The junction shows trimming of 0 bases on V and 7 bases on J, plus 21 bases between the germline ends. TCRbeta CDR3 regions were amplified from genomic DNA by means of the immunoSEQ Assay, a bias-controlled multiplex PCR. The study's own analysis went as follows. Nucleated cell counts per sample were estimated from amplification of reference gene primers within the assay. To quantify the absolute abundance of each unique TCRbeta CDR3 rearrangement, sequence reads were collapsed and filtered. Productive Simpson clonality was computed per sample as the square root of Simpson's diversity index over productive rearrangements. Not all clones reach the TCRdb copy of this immuneACCESS table, which keeps in-frame sequences only. Checked studies attribute under half of the gap to unresolved V genes and leave the rest unexplained. V, J and clone size were drawn from that table, and D and trimming were deduced from the DNA. Within this sample are 200,000 to 250,000 clones, with over 70% of them counted one time only. The ten most abundant clones make up 4.5% to 7% of the sample.

Collaborating institutions collected whole blood in K2EDTA tubes following their own protocols. Collaborator samples were shipped for TCRbeta analysis as frozen whole blood, isolated PBMCs, or DNA extracted from either sample type. Sequencing input: peripheral blood. The receptor's source is a woman in her 70s with acute or convalescent COVID-19. Recombination connected TRBV29-1 to TRBJ1-2; TRBD1 is a weak D gene call, 5 bases matching. The CDR3 amino acid sequence is: CSVEDPLMGRVSGYTF. The bases are TGCAGCGTTGAAGATCCTCTAATGGGGCGCGTAAGTGGCTACACCTTC.